This T cell receptor beta chain came from a study of long-term antiretroviral therapy in people with HIV (dated by TCRdb to 2021 to 2024). About the study as a whole: The earliest samples were collected roughly a decade before the 2015 WHO recommendation for immediate ART, at a time when ART was usually postponed until CD4 counts fell. A retrospective serial study tested whether ART initiation and durable HIV suppression were associated with changes in peripheral blood TRB repertoire composition and diversity. From a few dozen adults with confirmed HIV infection, the cohort provided 192 cryopreserved PBMC samples, gathered serially across a mean of around 6 years (range 1-12). Of the roughly 30 participants with HIV, about a dozen were female. No cross-contamination during QIAcube processing was seen in test extractions of a monoclonal T-cell line run alongside 30 to 35 polyclonal samples. The paper as a whole reports these results and caveats: The samples were dated from about 2004 to 2018, and the ART regimens that were used may be less effective than current ART regimens. HIV repertoires had narrower CDR3 length ranges than controls, and the network structure suggested an antigen-experienced repertoire that shifted only slightly toward naive after ART. The repertoire was dominated across all time points by expanded TRB clones identified before ART initiation, although this dominance was seen to fluctuate and to decrease in many PLHIV after ART. Owing to limited PBMC availability, only the TCR beta chain was sequenced, without alpha chain pairing. Inferences about post-ART repertoire changes are limited because no data were available on ART adherence, viral resistance or therapy changes. Starting ART was linked to a significant rise in TRB diversity, yet even after long-term ART the diversity remained significantly lower than in transplant donor controls. Because pre-ART samples had limited cell numbers, profiling was done on unsorted PBMC rather than on sorted CD4+ and CD8+ T cells.

Sequencing of the TRB variable region was done with the immunoSEQ hsTCRB v3.0 assay at survey level resolution. The targeted TRB sequencing depth was roughly 40,000-55,000 T-cell genomes per sample. TRB libraries were pooled and sequenced on an Illumina MiSeq using a v3 150-cycle kit. In the original analysis: Repertoire analysis ran in R within a reproducible Nextflow workflow covering QC, data transformation and analysis. LymphoSeq2, an R package for exploring AIRR-Seq data, was used to implement custom analyses. Four samples yielding fewer than 5000 total TRB sequences were excluded, leaving around 200 analyzed HIV repertoires. Among the 180 to 200 HIV repertoires that were kept, around 59 were collected before ART initiation and roughly 130 were collected after ART initiation. Repertoires were downsampled to 5000 TRB nucleotide sequences, with summary statistics averaged over 100 downsampling iterations. The analysis kept only TRB sequences whose CDR3 regions were at least seven amino acids long. Diversity was assessed using a clonality score derived from Shannon entropy and using the Gini coefficient. In repertoire networks, the top 5000 CDR3 amino acid sequences were linked whenever an edit distance of one separated two sequences. Antigen specificity groups and MHC restriction were predicted for TRB CDR3 amino acid sequences with GLIPH2. To flag known associations with CMV, EBV, HIV or tissue antigens, CDR3 amino acid sequences were compared against VDJdb and McPAS-TCR. Pre-ART, post-ART and control groups were compared with Wilcoxon signed-rank tests and Holm-Bonferroni correction. The source is immuneACCESS, and TCRdb retained only in-frame sequences with V and J called. Part of the clones is not carried over; for the studies checked, unresolved V genes explain less than half of this, and the remainder is unexplained. The V and J calls and clone size are taken from that table; D and trimming were inferred from the DNA. The sample has some 28,000 clones on record, roughly 78% of them singletons. The ten largest clonotypes hold almost 9.5% of the sample.

Regarding this clone: No cognate antigen has been identified for it. The sample holds no much larger clone one base away, and base qualities are not on file.

Inclusion was restricted to participants for whom at least one PBMC sample before ART initiation and at least two post-ART samples were available. Every participant with HIV received treatment in the United States of America. Before DNA extraction, cryopreserved samples containing roughly 0.85-11 million PBMC were thawed and washed. At the time of the earliest PBMC sample, participants with HIV were aged between about 23 and 55 years. Per participant, PBMC samples came from 1-4 timepoints prior to ART initiation and 2-8 timepoints following ART initiation, for a median of 7 samples. For every participant, serial HIV viral load, CD4+ T-cell count, ART history and demographic data were obtained. Genomic DNA was extracted from unsorted PBMC with a Qiagen kit on a QIAcube, processed in batches of 12 samples. Ends trimmed: V by 3 bases, J by 6 bases; bases unmatched to a gene: 11. From the cysteine through the phenylalanine, the CDR3 covers 17 amino acids. Only CDR3 DNA remains: 51 bases, in frame from the first base. CDR1 and CDR2 are drawn from the germline V gene: LGHNA, YSLEER.

The rearranged segments are TRBV4-3 and TRBJ2-3, and TRBD2 aligns with 11 junction nucleotides. The sample in question was unsorted PBMCs, obtained 1.5 years before starting antiretroviral therapy. This receptor was identified in a man aged 18 to 35 with HIV. The DNA sequence is given as TGCGCCAGCAGCCAGGGGGGCGGGACTAGCGGAGCGGATACGCAGTATTTT. Its protein reads: CASSQGGGTSGADTQYF.